The 29 T cell receptor beta chains in this list originate from one sample, sequenced in a study of PD-L1 blockade in urothelial cancer (dated by TCRdb to the late 2010s). Sample time point, as interpreted from the label and publication: peripheral blood 6 weeks after treatment start. To prepare the library, the immunoSEQ multiplex PCR assay was applied. TCRdb holds this immuneACCESS table with in-frame rearrangements only. Some clones are missing; in checked studies, unresolved V genes explain under half, and the rest has no known cause. A total of some 51,000 clones appear in this sample, 88% of them only once. The ten largest clones add up to 2% to 2.5% of the sample. Sample: PBMCs, taken around atezolizumab (anti-PD-L1) treatment. The receptors were sampled from a man in his sixties with urothelial cancer.

The gene calls are TRBV9 and TRBJ1-2; 9 bases line up with TRBD1. Per the germline V gene, CDR1 is SGDLS and CDR2 is YYNGEE. The junction had 10 bases not matched to a gene; V was cut back by 8 bases and J by 2 bases. This CDR3 spans 15 amino acids. CDR3 in DNA: TGTGCCAGACCTACAGGGGGCTTCGAAAACTATGGCTACACCTTC. Protein: CARPTGGFENYGYTF.

The CDR3 region has the DNA TGTGCCGTACGTCGACTAGCGGGGGACACGGGGCAGTATTTT. Encoded protein: CAVRRLAGDTGQYF. This rearrangement joins TRBV6-1 to TRBJ2-3; 12 bases align to TRBD2. The germline V gene has CDR1 MNHNS and CDR2 SASEGT. J gave up 11 bases and V 11 bases, and 14 bases lay outside the gene matches. CDR3 size: 14 residues.

DNA of the CDR3: TGCGCCAGCAGCAACAGGGACCCGAACACCGGGGAGCTGTTTTTT. Translating it yields CASSNRDPNTGELFF. V is TRBV10-1 and J is TRBJ2-2, with a weak D call TRBD1 (6 bases). The CDR3 totals 15 residues. V lost 6 bases and J 0 bases, leaving 11 bases between the germline ends. Germline V gene lookup returns CDR1 WNHNN and CDR2 SYGVQD (reference sequence).

This chain uses TRBV20-1 with TRBJ2-3; no definite D call. Germline CDR1 and CDR2: DFQATT and SNEGSKA (reference sequence). V was cut by 3 bases and J by 3 bases, with 4 bases left in between. This CDR3 has 11 residues. The CDR3 here is CSASGTDTQYF. The CDR3 DNA reads TGCAGTGCTAGCGGGACAGATACGCAGTATTTT.

The rearrangement uses TRBV19 and TRBJ2-7; TRBD1 matches 7 bases. From germline, CDR1 is LNHDA and CDR2 SQIVND (reference sequence). V lost 0 bases and J lost 7; bases outside the gene matches: 12. The CDR3 totals 16 residues. The CDR3 coding sequence is TGTGCCAGTAGTATAGATCGTAGAGGGGGCTCGTATGAGCAGTACTTC. This gives the protein CASSIDRRGGSYEQYF.

As DNA, the CDR3 is TGTGCCAGCAGCTTATCCGGGACTAGTCATGAGCAGTTCTTC. It is translated as CASSLSGTSHEQFF. This chain joins TRBV5-6 and TRBJ2-1, with 8 bases matching TRBD2. There are 14 residues in the CDR3. Germline-derived CDR1 and CDR2 are SGHDT and YYEEEE. The junction had 6 bases not matched to a gene; V was cut back by 2 bases and J by 8 bases.

The CDR3 DNA reads as TGTGCCAGCAGTTTGCTAACTAGGGGGGAGACCCAGTACTTC. Protein sequence: CASSLLTRGETQYF. The genes are TRBV27 and TRBJ2-5; tentative D call: TRBD1 (6 bases). Trimming removed 3 bases at V and 5 bases at J, with 13 bases between. The CDR3 has 14 residues. CDR1 MNHEY and CDR2 SMNVEV come from the germline V gene (reference sequence).

This rearrangement joins TRBV6-1 to TRBJ2-5; TRBD2 aligns across 8 bases. Germline V gene data show CDR1 as MNHNS and CDR2 as SASEGT. The CDR3 length is 20 residues. The V segment lost 1 base and the J segment 6 bases; nucleotides outside the gene matches: 22. The CDR3 nucleotides read TGTGCCAGCAGTGAAGGGGGGGGAGCGGGGGTCCCTCCACTTAGGAAGACCCAGTACTTC. Protein product: CASSEGGGAGVPPLRKTQYF.

The genes are TRBV28 and TRBJ2-7, with TRBD1 as a possible D gene (6 bases). Germline lookup yields CDR1 MDHEN and CDR2 SYDVKM. This CDR3 has 15 amino acids. Trimming stripped 5 bases from V and 3 bases from J, with 17 bases between. The CDR3 is CASSHRTDRDYEQYF. The CDR3 region has the DNA TGTGCCAGCAGTCACAGGACAGACAGAGACTACGAGCAGTACTTC. Drawing the rest from reference TRBV28 and TRBJ2-7, the complete variable domain is DVKVTQSSRYLVKRTGEKVFLECVQDMDHENMFWYRQDPGLGLRLIYFSYDVKMKEKGDIPEGYSVSREKKERFSLILESASTNQTSMYLCASSHRTDRDYEQYFGPGTRLTVT.

The chain is built from TRBV27 and TRBJ1-1; 11 nucleotides agree with TRBD1. Germline CDR1 and CDR2: MNHEY and SMNVEV (reference sequence). The CDR3 spans 15 residues. J gave up 10 bases and V 4 bases, and 11 bases lay outside the gene matches. The CDR3: CASSSRTGGVVGAFF. The CDR3 DNA follows: TGTGCCAGCAGTTCGCGGACAGGGGGCGTAGTAGGAGCTTTCTTT.

The chain couples TRBV28 to TRBJ1-4; D gene ambiguous. Germline V gene lookup returns CDR1 MDHEN and CDR2 SYDVKM. The CDR3 contains 18 residues. V shed 3 bases and J shed 0 bases, with 17 bases lying between them. The CDR3 bases are TGTGCCAGCAGTTTTATTCATAGTATCGGTCCAACTAATGAAAAACTGTTTTTT. Translation: CASSFIHSIGPTNEKLFF.

The V gene is TRBV7-9, the J gene TRBJ2-7; D possibly corresponds to TRBD2 (5 bases). Trimming pared 0 bases from V and 6 bases from J, leaving 9 bases between. The CDR3 runs to 13 residues. Germline V gives CDR1 SEHNR, CDR2 FQNEAQ (reference sequence). Written as DNA, the CDR3 is TGTGCCAGCAGCTTAGCTCAGAGCGGCGAGCAGTACTTC. It translates to CASSLAQSGEQYF.

The chain carries TRBV6-1 and TRBJ1-1; no definite D call. CDR1 is MNHNS and CDR2 is SASEGT in the germline V gene. This CDR3 is built from 16 residues. V gave up 1 base and J gave up 8 bases, with 20 bases separating them. The DNA of the CDR3 is TGTGCCAGCAGTGAAGTCTTGGTAGGGAGTACTTCCGAAGCTTTCTTT. This encodes CASSEVLVGSTSEAFF.

J is TRBJ2-3 and V is TRBV18, with D maybe TRBD1 (5 bases). Trimming removed 3 bases at V and 0 bases at J, with 13 bases between. There are 16 residues in the CDR3. CDR1 is KGHSH and CDR2 is LQKENI in the germline V gene. CDR3 region: CASSPVTGRSTDTQYF. DNA for the CDR3: TGTGCCAGCTCACCCGTAACAGGCAGAAGCACAGATACGCAGTATTTT. The full variable domain, rest sourced from reference TRBV18 and TRBJ2-3, is NAGVMQNPRHLVRRRGQEARLRCSPMKGHSHVYWYRQLPEEGLKFMVYLQKENIIDESGMPKERFSAEFPKEGPSILRIQQVVRGDSAAYFCASSPVTGRSTDTQYFGPGTRLTVL.

The chain recombines TRBV14 with TRBJ2-5, with D possibly being TRBD2 (6 bases). The V end was cut by 4 bases, the J end by 3 bases, with 15 bases between. Looked up from germline, CDR1 is SGHDN and CDR2 is FVKESK. The length of the CDR3 is 15 residues. The CDR3 DNA sequence: TGTGCCAGCAGCCGACCCGGGGGTGGCAAAGAGACCCAGTACTTC. Protein sequence: CASSRPGGGKETQYF. The entire variable domain, with the rest obtained from reference TRBV14 and TRBJ2-5, is as follows: EAGVTQFPSHSVIEKGQTVTLRCDPISGHDNLYWYRRVMGKEIKFLLHFVKESKQDESGMPNNRFLAERTGGTYSTLKVQPAELEDSGVYFCASSRPGGGKETQYFGPGTRLLVL.

The V and J genes are TRBV12-1 and TRBJ2-1; TRBD2, as called in the table, went unchecked against the DNA. TRBV12-1 is flagged as a pseudogene. The CDR3 loop spans 20 amino acids. CDR3: CASSFARDGGLIISPNEQFF. CDR3 DNA: TGTGCCAGCAGCTTTGCGCGTGACGGGGGTCTGATCATTTCACCCAATGAGCAGTTCTTC.

The V gene is TRBV7-9, the J gene TRBJ2-1; TRBD2 matches 9 bases. The germline V gene encodes CDR1 SEHNR and CDR2 FQNEAQ (reference sequence). Trimming took 1 base from V and 9 from J; bases not matched to a gene: 10. The CDR3 extends over 16 amino acids. Written as DNA, the CDR3 is TGTGCCAGCAGCTTAGGGGGCGCGGGAGGGGTGGGTGAGCAGTTCTTC. It translates to CASSLGGAGGVGEQFF.

The chain uses TRBV28 and TRBJ2-5; 8 bases are a match to TRBD2. In germline, CDR1 is MDHEN, CDR2 SYDVKM. CDR3 length: 16 residues. Trimming cost V 5 bases and J 2 bases; bases outside gene matches: 10. The DNA of the CDR3 is TGTGCCAGCAGTGAGCCGGTAACGGGAGGGCAAGAGACCCAGTACTTC. As protein: CASSEPVTGGQETQYF.

This chain links TRBV4-3 with TRBJ2-1, with 11 bases fitting TRBD2. V shed 2 bases and J 8 bases; nucleotides not matched to a gene: 8. CDR3 length: 16 residues. CDR1 LGHNA and CDR2 YSLEER come from the germline V gene. CDR3 nucleotide sequence: TGCGCCAGCAGCCAACGGACTAGCGGGTCGTCCCATGAGCAGTTCTTC. It codes for CASSQRTSGSSHEQFF.

This clone has just a few counts. Germline is not matched at one junction end, which may reflect a read error. The chain joins TRBV5-1 to TRBJ1-2, with D perhaps TRBD1 (5 bases). Looked up from germline, CDR1 is SGHRS and CDR2 is YFSETQ. The CDR3 has 14 amino acids. The CDR3: CASSLDGTKYGYTF. For the CDR3, the DNA is TGCGCCAGCAGCTTGGATGGGACTAAATATGGCTACACCTTC.

The chain carries TRBV14 and TRBJ1-1; 7 nucleotides line up with TRBD1. The CDR3 contains 15 residues. V lost 1 base to trimming and J lost 6 bases; unmatched junction nucleotides: 8. Per the germline V gene, CDR1 is SGHDN and CDR2 is FVKESK. CDR3 coding DNA: TGTGCCAGCAGCCAAGTGACAGGGATCGGCGCTGAAGCTTTCTTT. Translated, it gives CASSQVTGIGAEAFF.

V is TRBV15 and J is TRBJ2-7, with TRBD1 as a possible D gene (6 bases). Trimming pared 0 bases from V and 7 bases from J, leaving 16 bases between. The CDR3 sequence is 15 residues long. Germline assignment: CDR1 LNHNV and CDR2 YYDKDF (reference sequence). The CDR3 DNA reads as TGTGCCACCAGCAGAGATGTGGGGGCGAGGGATGAGCAGTACTTC. This encodes CATSRDVGARDEQYF.

This chain links TRBV28 with TRBJ2-2, with D unresolved. The CDR3 runs 14 residues. CDR1 is MDHEN, CDR2 SYDVKM, per germline. With 8 bases removed from V and 4 bases from J, the gap between germline ends came to 14 bases. CDR3 sequence reads: CASEAESRTGELFF. For the CDR3, the DNA is TGTGCCAGCGAGGCAGAATCCCGCACCGGGGAGCTGTTTTTT.

This chain connects TRBV10-3 to TRBJ2-2; D is unresolved. CDR3 length: 13 residues. CDR1 is ENHRY and CDR2 is SYGVKD in the germline V gene. Trimming stripped 5 bases from V and 6 bases from J, with 10 bases between. The CDR3 region is CAISRKAPGELFF. CDR3 nucleotide sequence: TGTGCCATCAGTCGAAAAGCTCCCGGGGAGCTGTTTTTT.

The gene calls are TRBV6-5 and TRBJ2-1; 9 bases align to TRBD2. V dropped 8 bases and J dropped 4; count of bases not matched to a gene: 3. The CDR3 is 13 residues long. The germline CDR1 and CDR2 sequences are MNHEY and SVGAGI. The CDR3 spells CASAGGDYNEQFF. In DNA form, the CDR3 reads TGTGCCAGCGCGGGGGGGGATTACAATGAGCAGTTCTTC.

The CDR3 reads CASSEGLAGHTDTQYF. CDR3 in DNA: TGTGCCAGCAGCGAAGGACTAGCGGGGCACACAGATACGCAGTATTTT. The chain has TRBV5-6 and TRBJ2-3; 12 nucleotides agree with TRBD2. Looked up from germline, CDR1 is SGHDT and CDR2 is YYEEEE. V shed 4 bases and J 2 bases; nucleotides not matched to a gene: 5. CDR3 length equals 16 residues.

The V gene is TRBV11-2, the J gene TRBJ2-2; 10 nucleotides match TRBD2. Trimming removed 6 bases from V and 5 bases from J; junction bases left unmatched: 15. The CDR3 length is 18 residues. CDR1 and CDR2 (germline): SGHAT, FQNNGV. The CDR3 protein is CASSFVSSGSLGTGELFF. The CDR3 DNA reads TGTGCCAGCAGTTTCGTTTCTAGCGGGAGTCTGGGGACCGGGGAGCTGTTTTTT.

This clone has a single count. This sequence joins TRBV6-1 and TRBJ1-2; 8 nucleotides match TRBD1. V lost 6 bases and J lost 8; bases outside the gene matches: 8. The V gene's germline CDR1 is MNHNS and CDR2 SASEGT. The CDR3 consists of 13 residues. The CDR3 DNA reads TGTGCCAGCAGAGACAGGGGCTCAGGCGGCTACACCTTC. It encodes CASRDRGSGGYTF.

The J gene is TRBJ2-3, the V gene TRBV25-1, with 7 bases that match TRBD1. The CDR3 sequence is 18 residues long. Germline V gives CDR1 MGHDK, CDR2 SYGVNS. The J segment lost 0 bases and the V segment lost 3 bases, leaving 12 bases of the junction unmatched. CDR3 sequence (DNA): TGTGCCAGCAGTGATTTTGAACAGGGGATATATAGCACAGATACGCAGTATTTT. It codes for CASSDFEQGIYSTDTQYF. Together with reference TRBV25-1 and TRBJ2-3, the CDR3 gives the full variable domain: EADIYQTPRYLVIGTGKKITLECSQTMGHDKMYWYQQDPGMELHLIHYSYGVNSTEKGDLSSESTVSRIRTEHFPLTLESARPSHTSQYLCASSDFEQGIYSTDTQYFGPGTRLTVL.